The clone carrying this T cell receptor (beta chain) was seen only a few times. V shed 3 bases, J shed 1 base, and the junction held 5 bases outside the gene matches. The CDR3 spans 15 residues. This specimen comes from a study of blood T cells in healthy people across ages. The authors isolated at least 6 million PBMCs per sample. For the second PCR, which ran for about 7 to 11 cycles, a sample-barcoded 5' primer and a J-beta primer mix were used. TCRdb reprocessed the 5' RACE reads via MiXCR and lists one record per CDR3 protein. The table lists about 1.8 million distinct CDR3 sequences, 49% of them singletons.

The chain uses TRBV12-3 or TRBV12-4 and TRBJ1-2, with 7 bases lining up with TRBD1. Sequencing was done on a sample of blood. This receptor was taken from a woman between 40 and 55 years old in good health. The CDR3 is CASSFRGQSNYGYTF. CDR3 in DNA: TGTGCCAGCAGTTTTCGGGGACAGAGTAACTATGGCTACACCTTC.